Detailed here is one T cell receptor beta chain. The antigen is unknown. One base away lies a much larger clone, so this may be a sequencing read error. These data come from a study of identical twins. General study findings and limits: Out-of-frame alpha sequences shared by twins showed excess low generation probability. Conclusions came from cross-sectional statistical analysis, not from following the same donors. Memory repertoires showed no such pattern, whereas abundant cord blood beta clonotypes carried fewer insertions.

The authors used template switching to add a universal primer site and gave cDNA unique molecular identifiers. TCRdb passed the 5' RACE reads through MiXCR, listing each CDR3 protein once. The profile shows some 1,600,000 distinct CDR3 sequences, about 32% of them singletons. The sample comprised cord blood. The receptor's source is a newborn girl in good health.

As DNA, the CDR3 is TGTGCCTCGCTGCCGGCAGCCTACTCCTACAATGAGCAGTACTTC. It encodes CASLPAAYSYNEQYF. The V call is TRBV10-3, the J call TRBJ2-1; D is ambiguous. The DNA end is a closer match to TRBJ2-7, so the J assignment may be wrong. This CDR3 spans 15 amino acids. Germline loops: CDR1 ENHRY, CDR2 SYGVKD.